Following are 19 T cell receptor beta chains from one sample sequenced in a study of blood T cell repertoires in COVID-19. Profiling relied on immunoSEQ multiplex PCR, and the TCRdb table lists in-frame clones only, not all of them. The sample has approximately 280,000 clones, roughly nine tenths seen once. Sequenced material: peripheral blood. All receptors derive from a man aged 50 or older with acute or convalescent COVID-19.

The J gene is TRBJ1-3, the V gene TRBV3-1 (or the pseudogene TRBV3-2), with D uncertain. Between the trimmed V and J ends, which lost 4 bases and 4 bases, there was a span of 14 bases. CDR1 and CDR2 (germline): LGHDT, YNNKEL (reference sequence). This CDR3 has 15 amino acids. The CDR3 is CASSPSGSGGNTIYF. The CDR3 DNA reads TGTGCCAGCAGCCCCTCCGGGTCGGGAGGAAACACCATATATTTT.

The chain couples TRBV3-1 (or the pseudogene TRBV3-2) to TRBJ2-2; 11 bases are shared with TRBD2. Germline V lookup: CDR1 LGHDT, CDR2 YNNKEL (reference sequence). The CDR3 sequence is 15 residues long. V gave up 6 bases and J gave up 6 bases; unmatched junction bases: 6. CDR3 in DNA: TGTGCCAGCAGGGTAGCGGGGGGGCCCGCCGGGGAGCTGTTTTTT. It yields the protein CASRVAGGPAGELFF.

This chain connects TRBV3-1 (or the pseudogene TRBV3-2) to TRBJ2-3; no clear D gene. V was shortened by 4 bases and J by 2 bases, with 4 bases between the two germline ends. From germline, CDR1 is LGHDT and CDR2 YNNKEL (reference sequence). CDR3 length: 12 amino acids. CDR3 DNA: TGTGCCAGCAGCCTTCACACAGATACGCAGTATTTT. Translated, it gives CASSLHTDTQYF.

This chain joins TRBV11-3 and TRBJ2-1; TRBD1 matches 12 bases. The germline gives CDR1 SGHNT, CDR2 YENEEA. J lost 8 bases, V lost 3 bases, and 5 bases had no gene match. The CDR3 extends over 15 amino acids. This CDR3 is CASSFAGQGAYEQFF. CDR3 in DNA: TGTGCCAGCAGCTTCGCGGGACAGGGGGCATATGAGCAGTTCTTC.

The chain joins TRBV7-9 to TRBJ1-1; 7 bases align to TRBD1. Trimming removed 7 bases from V and 1 base from J; junction bases left unmatched: 15. Germline values: CDR1 SEHNR, CDR2 FQNEAQ (reference sequence). The length of the CDR3 is 17 residues. Written as DNA, the CDR3 is TGTGCCAGCAACCCAGGGGGGTTCGGGCAACCGAACACTGAAGCTTTCTTT. Translating gives CASNPGGFGQPNTEAFF.

The V gene is TRBV19, the J gene TRBJ2-2, with D perhaps TRBD2 (6 bases). Trimming pared 3 bases from V and 6 bases from J, leaving 14 bases between. CDR3 length: 15 amino acids. Germline lookup yields CDR1 LNHDA and CDR2 SQIVND (reference sequence). CDR3 in DNA: TGTGCCAGTAGTATCGGACCGGGGGTTCCCGGGGAGCTGTTTTTT. This translates into CASSIGPGVPGELFF.

This clone was seen just once. The rearrangement uses TRBV21-1 and TRBJ2-2; the D call of TRBD1 is as the table states it, not checked on the DNA. TRBV21-1 is shown as a pseudogene. This CDR3 comprises 19 residues. In nucleotides, the CDR3 is TGTGCCAGCAGCAAAGTAAAAGGACGGCGGACAGGGGGCACCGGGGAGCTGTTTTTT. Translating it yields CASSKVKGRRTGGTGELFF.

This sequence joins TRBV19 and TRBJ2-3; D remains ambiguous. Germline CDR1 and CDR2: LNHDA and SQIVND (reference sequence). The CDR3 contains 16 residues. Trimming removed 4 bases at V and 3 bases at J, with 17 bases between. CDR3 sequence (DNA): TGTGCCAGTAGTACCCCCCTCCAGAGGAAAACAGATACGCAGTATTTT. This translates into CASSTPLQRKTDTQYF.

The V call is TRBV5-1, the J call TRBJ2-1, with a weak D call TRBD1 (5 bases). Deletions cut 0 bases from V and 5 bases from J, with 12 bases between. This CDR3 contains 15 residues. Germline CDR1 is SGHRS and CDR2 is YFSETQ. The CDR3 DNA sequence: TGCGCCAGCAGCTTGGGGGGCCTACCTAACAATGAGCAGTTCTTC. Translating gives CASSLGGLPNNEQFF. The complete variable domain, with remaining parts taken from reference TRBV5-1 and TRBJ2-1, reads KAGVTQTPRYLIKTRGQQVTLSCSPISGHRSVSWYQQTPGQGLQFLFEYFSETQRNKGNFPGRFSGRQFSNSRSEMNVSTLELGDSALYLCASSLGGLPNNEQFFGPGTRLTVL.

The chain links TRBV6-5 to TRBJ1-5, with TRBD1 as a possible D gene (6 bases). Trimming took 0 bases from V and 8 from J, leaving 8 bases between them. This CDR3 is 13 amino acids long. Germline V gene data show CDR1 as MNHEY and CDR2 as SVGAGI. Here the CDR3 DNA reads TGTGCCAGCAGTTACTCGAGGACAGAGCCCCAGCATTTT. Its translation is CASSYSRTEPQHF.

This chain joins TRBV5-4 and TRBJ2-7, with D maybe TRBD2 (6 bases). The germline V and J ends were trimmed by 5 bases and 0 bases, with 15 bases remaining between them. This CDR3 contains 15 residues. CDR1 and CDR2 (germline): SGHNT, YYREEE (reference sequence). The CDR3 sequence is CASSFGTPSSYEQYF. Written as DNA, the CDR3 is TGTGCCAGCAGTTTCGGGACTCCTAGCTCCTACGAGCAGTACTTC.

The rearrangement joins TRBV18 to TRBJ1-1, with 7 bases matching TRBD1. Germline assignment: CDR1 KGHSH and CDR2 LQKENI. Trimming at V came to 1 base and at J to 5 bases, leaving 7 bases not matched to a gene. The length of the CDR3 is 15 residues. The CDR3 here is CASSPQTGRGTEAFF. As DNA, the CDR3 is TGTGCCAGCTCACCACAGACAGGGCGAGGGACTGAAGCTTTCTTT.

The chain is built from TRBV19 and TRBJ1-1; D is possibly TRBD1 (5 bases). The germline V gene encodes CDR1 LNHDA and CDR2 SQIVND (reference sequence). V dropped 0 bases and J dropped 0 bases, with 11 bases sitting between them. CDR3 length: 16 residues. The CDR3 here is CASSIDRQIMNTEAFF. The CDR3, as DNA: TGTGCCAGTAGTATAGATCGACAGATCATGAACACTGAAGCTTTCTTT.

V usage is TRBV9 and J usage is TRBJ1-3; TRBD1 agrees at 7 bases. V was clipped by 3 bases and J by 3 bases; unmatched bases: 3. The CDR3 totals 14 residues. Germline V CDR1 and CDR2: SGDLS, YYNGEE. The CDR3 region is CASSEGTVGNTIYF. The CDR3 DNA sequence: TGTGCCAGCAGCGAGGGGACAGTTGGAAACACCATATATTTT.

The chain carries TRBV4-1 and TRBJ2-5; 7 bases line up with TRBD2. The V gene end was trimmed by 2 bases and the J gene end by 2 bases; junction bases not matched to a gene: 5. This CDR3 spans 15 amino acids. Per germline, CDR1 MGHRA and CDR2 YSYEKL. Here the CDR3 DNA reads TGCGCCAGCAGCCAAATGTCTAGCGGACAAGAGACCCAGTACTTC. This gives the protein CASSQMSSGQETQYF.

The J gene is TRBJ1-2, the V gene TRBV10-3; 9 bases align to TRBD1. CDR1 is ENHRY, CDR2 SYGVKD, per germline. The V gene end was trimmed by 8 bases and the J gene end by 4 bases; junction bases not matched to a gene: 8. This CDR3 is 14 amino acids long. Here the CDR3 reads CAIRGQGNSYGYTF. In DNA, the CDR3 is TGTGCCATCCGGGGACAGGGTAACTCCTATGGCTACACCTTC.

This clone has only a few counts. The chain uses TRBV10-3 and TRBJ2-7, with TRBD1 as a possible D gene (5 bases). The length of the CDR3 is 12 residues. Germline V gene lookup returns CDR1 ENHRY and CDR2 SYGVKD. The ends were cut back, 10 bases at V and 1 base at J, with 11 bases in the middle. CDR3 region: CATSGFSYEQYF. CDR3 bases: TGTGCCACCTCAGGGTTTTCCTACGAGCAGTACTTC.

This chain uses TRBV27 with TRBJ2-3; D is possibly TRBD2 (6 bases). Germline V gene data show CDR1 as MNHEY and CDR2 as SMNVEV (reference sequence). The CDR3 length is 14 residues. V lost 4 bases to trimming and J lost 4 bases, with 12 bases between them. CDR3 sequence: CASSWDFRADTQYF. CDR3 DNA sequence: TGTGCCAGCAGTTGGGACTTTCGAGCAGATACGCAGTATTTT.

The V and J genes are TRBV5-1 and TRBJ2-1, with a weak D call TRBD1 (5 bases). Germline V CDR1 and CDR2: SGHRS, YFSETQ. The CDR3 length is 15 residues. The V gene lost 0 bases and the J gene lost 4 bases, with 11 bases spanning the gap. The CDR3 sequence is CASSLGQPLYNEQFF. DNA of the CDR3: TGCGCCAGCAGCTTGGGACAGCCACTTTACAATGAGCAGTTCTTC.